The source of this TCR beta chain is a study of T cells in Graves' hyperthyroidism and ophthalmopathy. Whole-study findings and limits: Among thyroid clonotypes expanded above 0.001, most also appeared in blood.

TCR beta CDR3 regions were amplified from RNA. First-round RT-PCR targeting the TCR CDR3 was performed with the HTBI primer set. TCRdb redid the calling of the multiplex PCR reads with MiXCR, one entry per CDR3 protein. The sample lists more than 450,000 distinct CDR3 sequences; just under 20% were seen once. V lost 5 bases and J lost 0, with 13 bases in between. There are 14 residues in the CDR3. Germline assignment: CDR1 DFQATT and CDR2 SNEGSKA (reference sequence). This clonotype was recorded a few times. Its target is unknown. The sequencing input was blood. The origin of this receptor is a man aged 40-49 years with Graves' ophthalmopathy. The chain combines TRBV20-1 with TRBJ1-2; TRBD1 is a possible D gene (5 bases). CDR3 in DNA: TGCAGTGCTTTAACGCCGGGACCTAACTATGGCTACACCTTC. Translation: CSALTPGPNYGYTF.